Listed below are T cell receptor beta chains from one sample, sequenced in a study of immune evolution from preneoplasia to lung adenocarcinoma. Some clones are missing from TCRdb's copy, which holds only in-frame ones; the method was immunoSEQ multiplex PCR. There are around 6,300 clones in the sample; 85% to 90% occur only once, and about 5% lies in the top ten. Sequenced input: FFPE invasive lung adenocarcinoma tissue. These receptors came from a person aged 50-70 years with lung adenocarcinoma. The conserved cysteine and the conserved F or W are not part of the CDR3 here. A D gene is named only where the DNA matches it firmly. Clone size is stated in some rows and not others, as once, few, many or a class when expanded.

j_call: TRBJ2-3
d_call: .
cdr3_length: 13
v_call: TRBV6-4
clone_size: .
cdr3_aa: ASSDSAGTSDTQY

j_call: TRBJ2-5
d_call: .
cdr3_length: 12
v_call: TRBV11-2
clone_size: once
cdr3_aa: ASSLGRIQETQY

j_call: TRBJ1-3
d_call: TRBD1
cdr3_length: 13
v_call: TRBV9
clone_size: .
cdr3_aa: ASSLGQGPGNTIY

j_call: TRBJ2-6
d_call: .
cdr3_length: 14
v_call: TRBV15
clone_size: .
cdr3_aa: ATSSDRNSGANVLT

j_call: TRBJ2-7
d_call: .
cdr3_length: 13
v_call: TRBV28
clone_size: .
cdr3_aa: ASTLGGGSSYEQY

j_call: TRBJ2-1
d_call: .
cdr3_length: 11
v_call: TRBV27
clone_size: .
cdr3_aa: ASSPSSRHEQF

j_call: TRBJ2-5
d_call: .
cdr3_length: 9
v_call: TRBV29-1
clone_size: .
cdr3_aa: SAPRGETQY

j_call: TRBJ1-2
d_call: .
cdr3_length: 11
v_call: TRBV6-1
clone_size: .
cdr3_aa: ASNHQNNYGYT

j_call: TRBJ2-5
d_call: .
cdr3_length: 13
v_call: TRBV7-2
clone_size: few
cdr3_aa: ASSLIPGSTYTQY

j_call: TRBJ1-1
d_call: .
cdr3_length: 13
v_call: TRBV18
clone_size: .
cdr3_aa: ASSPPVRANTEAF

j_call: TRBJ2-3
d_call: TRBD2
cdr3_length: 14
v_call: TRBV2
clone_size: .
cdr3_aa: ASTSGESPSTDTQY

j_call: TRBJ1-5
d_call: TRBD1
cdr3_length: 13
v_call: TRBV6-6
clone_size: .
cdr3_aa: ASSLGQGSFQPQH

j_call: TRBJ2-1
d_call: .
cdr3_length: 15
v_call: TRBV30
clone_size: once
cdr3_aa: AWSPLLNRVGYNEQF

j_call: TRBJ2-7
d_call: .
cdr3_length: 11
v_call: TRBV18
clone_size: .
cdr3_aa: ASSTGTFYEQY

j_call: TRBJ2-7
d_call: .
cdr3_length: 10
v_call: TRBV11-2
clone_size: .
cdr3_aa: ASSLGTGLWY

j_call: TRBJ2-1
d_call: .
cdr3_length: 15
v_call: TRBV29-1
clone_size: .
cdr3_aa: SVDDMFGGKPIHEQF

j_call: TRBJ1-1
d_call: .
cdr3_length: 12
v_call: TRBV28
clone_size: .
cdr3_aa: ASSLAGGNTEAF

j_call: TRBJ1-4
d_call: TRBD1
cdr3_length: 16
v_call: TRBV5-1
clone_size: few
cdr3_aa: ASSGGGVATGGKEKLF

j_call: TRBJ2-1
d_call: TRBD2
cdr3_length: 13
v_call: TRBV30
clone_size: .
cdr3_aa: AWSGTRTMYNEQF

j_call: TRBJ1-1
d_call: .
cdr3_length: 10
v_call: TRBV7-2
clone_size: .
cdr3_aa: ASSSYRGEAF

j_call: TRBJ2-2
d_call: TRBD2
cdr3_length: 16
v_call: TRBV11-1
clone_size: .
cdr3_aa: ASSPGDGREGPTGELF

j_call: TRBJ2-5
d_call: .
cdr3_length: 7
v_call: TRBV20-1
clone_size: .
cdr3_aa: SVRETQY

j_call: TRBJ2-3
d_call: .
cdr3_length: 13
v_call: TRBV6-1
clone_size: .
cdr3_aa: ASQKVGGSTDTQY

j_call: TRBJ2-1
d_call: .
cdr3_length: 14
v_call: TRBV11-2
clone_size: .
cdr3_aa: ASSLDIGTSINEQF

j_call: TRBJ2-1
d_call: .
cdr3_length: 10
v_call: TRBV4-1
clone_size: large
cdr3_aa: ASSQEFDEQF

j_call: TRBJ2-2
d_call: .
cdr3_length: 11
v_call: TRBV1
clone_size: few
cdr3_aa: TSSQLSEGGLF

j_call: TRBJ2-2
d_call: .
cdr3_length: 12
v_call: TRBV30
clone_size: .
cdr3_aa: AWRITTGGGELF

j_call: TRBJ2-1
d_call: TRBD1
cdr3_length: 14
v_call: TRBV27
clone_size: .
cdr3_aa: ASSGGGQGLYSEQF

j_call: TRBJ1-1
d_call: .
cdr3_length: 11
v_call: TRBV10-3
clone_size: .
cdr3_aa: AIRDLVNTEAF

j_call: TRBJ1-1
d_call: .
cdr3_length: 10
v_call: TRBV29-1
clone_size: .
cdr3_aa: SVVREATEAF

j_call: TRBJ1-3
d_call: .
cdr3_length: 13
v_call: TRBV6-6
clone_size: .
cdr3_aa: ASSTNRFSGNTIY

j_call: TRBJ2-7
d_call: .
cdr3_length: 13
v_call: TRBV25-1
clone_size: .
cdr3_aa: ASSSGTPGSYEQY

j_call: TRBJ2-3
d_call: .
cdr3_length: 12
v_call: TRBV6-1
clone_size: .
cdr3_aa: ASSAGAGADTQY

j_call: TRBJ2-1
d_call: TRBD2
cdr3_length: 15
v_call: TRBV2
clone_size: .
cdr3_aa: ASSESSGLAGGLGRL

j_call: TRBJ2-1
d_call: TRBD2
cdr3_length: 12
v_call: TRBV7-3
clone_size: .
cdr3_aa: ASSSGLAGGEQF

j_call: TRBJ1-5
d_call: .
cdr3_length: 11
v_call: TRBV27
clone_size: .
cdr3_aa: ASTGAYGQPQH

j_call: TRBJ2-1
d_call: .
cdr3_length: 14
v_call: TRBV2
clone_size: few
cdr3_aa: ASSGPGHLSYNEQF

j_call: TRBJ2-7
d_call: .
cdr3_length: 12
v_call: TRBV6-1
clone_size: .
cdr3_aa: ATLGGGGPYEQY

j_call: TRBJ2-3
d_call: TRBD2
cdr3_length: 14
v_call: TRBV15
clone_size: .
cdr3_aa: ATSREGGSGADTQY

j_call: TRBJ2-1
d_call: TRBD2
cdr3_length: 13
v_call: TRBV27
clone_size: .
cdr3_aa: ASSLQREGYNEQF

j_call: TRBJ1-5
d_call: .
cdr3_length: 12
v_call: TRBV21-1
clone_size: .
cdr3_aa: TSRRDSSNQPQH

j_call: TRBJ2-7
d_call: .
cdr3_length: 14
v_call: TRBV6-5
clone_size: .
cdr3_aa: ASSYSLGDGAYEQY

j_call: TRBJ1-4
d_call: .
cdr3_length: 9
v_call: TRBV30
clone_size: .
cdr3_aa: AWSVQEKLF

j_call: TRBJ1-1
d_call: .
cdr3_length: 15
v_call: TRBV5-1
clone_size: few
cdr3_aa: ASSPGGGDMLNTEAF

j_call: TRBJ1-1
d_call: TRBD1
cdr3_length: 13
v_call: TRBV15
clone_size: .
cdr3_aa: ATSRQDRVNTEAF

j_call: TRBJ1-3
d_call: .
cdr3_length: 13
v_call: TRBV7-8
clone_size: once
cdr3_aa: ASSLSAPGGNTIY

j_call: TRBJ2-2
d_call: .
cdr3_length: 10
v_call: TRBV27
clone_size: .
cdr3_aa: ATATGAGELF

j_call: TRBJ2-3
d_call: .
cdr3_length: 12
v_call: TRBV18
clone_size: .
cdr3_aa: ASSQGAAGDTQY

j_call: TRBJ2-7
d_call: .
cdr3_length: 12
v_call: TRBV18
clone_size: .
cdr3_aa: ASSPDGREDEQY

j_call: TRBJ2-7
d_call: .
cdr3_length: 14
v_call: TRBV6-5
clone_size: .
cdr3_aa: ASSYGSGSGSYEQY

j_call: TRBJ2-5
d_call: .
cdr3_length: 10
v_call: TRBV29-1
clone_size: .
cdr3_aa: SVLGGAQTQY

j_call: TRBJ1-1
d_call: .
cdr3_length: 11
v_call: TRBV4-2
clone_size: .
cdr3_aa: ASTQGGHTEAF

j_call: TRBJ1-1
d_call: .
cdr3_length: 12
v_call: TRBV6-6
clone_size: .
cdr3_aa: ASRPLGGDTEAF

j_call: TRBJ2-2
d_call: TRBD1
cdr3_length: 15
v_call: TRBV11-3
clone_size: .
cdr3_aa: ASSLGSGTGNTGELF

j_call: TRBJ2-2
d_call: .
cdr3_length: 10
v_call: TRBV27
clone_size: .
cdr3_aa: ASSFRTGELF